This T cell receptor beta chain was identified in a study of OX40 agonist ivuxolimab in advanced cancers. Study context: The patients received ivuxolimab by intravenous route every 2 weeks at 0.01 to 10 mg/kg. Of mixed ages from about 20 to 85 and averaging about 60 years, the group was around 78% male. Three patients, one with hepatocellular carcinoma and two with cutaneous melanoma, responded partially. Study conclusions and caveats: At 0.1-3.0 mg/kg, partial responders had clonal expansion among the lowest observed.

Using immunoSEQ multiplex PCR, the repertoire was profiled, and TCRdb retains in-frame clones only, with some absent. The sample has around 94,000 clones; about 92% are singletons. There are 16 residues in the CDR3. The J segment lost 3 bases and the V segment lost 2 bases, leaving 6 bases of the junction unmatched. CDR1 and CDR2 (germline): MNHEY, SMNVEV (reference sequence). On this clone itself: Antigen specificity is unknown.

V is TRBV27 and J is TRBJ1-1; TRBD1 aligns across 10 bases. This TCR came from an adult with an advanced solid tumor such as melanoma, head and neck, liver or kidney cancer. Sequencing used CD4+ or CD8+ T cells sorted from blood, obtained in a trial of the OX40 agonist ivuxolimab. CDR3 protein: CASSLEGTGAYTEAFF. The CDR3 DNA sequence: TGTGCCAGCAGTTTAGAGGGGACAGGGGCCTACACTGAAGCTTTCTTT.